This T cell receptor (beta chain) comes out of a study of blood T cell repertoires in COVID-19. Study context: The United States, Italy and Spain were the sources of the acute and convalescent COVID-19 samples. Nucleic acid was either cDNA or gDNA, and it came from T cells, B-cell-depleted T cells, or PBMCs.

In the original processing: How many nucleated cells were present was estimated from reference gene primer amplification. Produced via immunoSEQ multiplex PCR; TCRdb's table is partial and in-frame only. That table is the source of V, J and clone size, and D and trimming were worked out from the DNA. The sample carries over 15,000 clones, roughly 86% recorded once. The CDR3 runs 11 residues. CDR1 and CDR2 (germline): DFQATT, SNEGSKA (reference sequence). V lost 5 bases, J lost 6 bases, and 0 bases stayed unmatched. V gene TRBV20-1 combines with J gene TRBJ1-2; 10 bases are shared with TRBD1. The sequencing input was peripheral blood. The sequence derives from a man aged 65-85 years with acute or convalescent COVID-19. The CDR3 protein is CSADRGHGYTF. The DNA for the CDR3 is TGCAGTGCTGACAGGGGGCATGGCTACACCTTC.